The next 23 T cell receptor beta chains were all read from a single sample in a study of Ad26.COV2.S vaccination and SARS-CoV-2 variants. The protocol was immunoSEQ multiplex PCR, while the TCRdb copy is restricted to in-frame clones and leaves out a portion. The data show about 400,000 clones, about 88% seen once. This sample's treatment: around 19 received Ad26.COV2.S at low or high dose, single or two shots; 5 received placebo; per-sample allocation not given. Material that was analyzed had been drawn on day 63 after the first vaccine or placebo injection. Material: peripheral blood, obtained in a trial of Ad26.COV2.S vaccine versus placebo. Every receptor here comes from a person aged 18 to 59 who received the Ad26.COV2.S COVID-19 vaccine or a placebo.

This clone was counted once. The chain couples TRBV24-1 to TRBJ2-1, with 7 nucleotides matching TRBD2. V shed 2 bases and J 4 bases; nucleotides not matched to a gene: 7. Per germline, CDR1 KGHDR and CDR2 SFDVKD. This CDR3 region has 16 residues. CDR3 region: CATSDSTTSRYNEQFF. In DNA, the CDR3 is TGTGCCACCAGTGATTCGACGACTAGCCGTTACAATGAGCAGTTCTTC.

This clone was detected once. V usage is TRBV24-1 and J usage is TRBJ2-6; 8 positions match TRBD1. Germline V gives CDR1 KGHDR, CDR2 SFDVKD. V dropped 3 bases and J dropped 2; count of bases not matched to a gene: 11. This CDR3 comprises 19 residues. The CDR3 sequence is CATSDTPGQEGPGANVLTF. Here the CDR3 DNA reads TGTGCCACCAGTGATACCCCGGGACAGGAGGGGCCTGGGGCCAACGTCCTGACTTTC.

J is TRBJ2-7 and V is TRBV5-1, with a possible D match to TRBD2 (5 bases). The length of the CDR3 is 15 residues. Trimming left V 1 base short and J 2 bases short, with 13 bases between. Germline CDR1 SGHRS, CDR2 YFSETQ. Here the CDR3 reads CASSLTVGIPYEQYF. DNA of the CDR3: TGCGCCAGCAGCTTGACAGTCGGGATTCCCTACGAGCAGTACTTC.

The CDR3 region is CASTGRGRGGYEQYF. CDR3 coding DNA: TGTGCCAGCACGGGTAGAGGGAGGGGGGGCTACGAGCAGTACTTC. This rearrangement joins TRBV6-5 to TRBJ2-7, with D perhaps TRBD2 (7 bases). Germline V gene sequence: CDR1 MNHEY, CDR2 SVGAGI. This CDR3 spans 15 amino acids. V was pared by 7 bases and J by 3 bases, with 19 bases between.

J is TRBJ1-2 and V is TRBV6-5, with D tentatively TRBD1 (6 bases). Germline CDR1 and CDR2: MNHEY and SVGAGI. The ends were cut back, 4 bases at V and 8 bases at J, with 20 bases in the middle. This CDR3 has 15 amino acids. This CDR3 is CASSSRDGGDRGYTF. The CDR3 region has the DNA TGTGCCAGCAGTTCCCGGGACGGGGGCGATCGGGGCTACACCTTC.

This sequence joins TRBV13 and TRBJ2-7; the match to TRBD2 covers 9 bases. V was pared by 5 bases and J by 0 bases, with 5 bases of the junction left unmatched. Germline V gene data show CDR1 as PRHDT and CDR2 as FYEKMQ (reference sequence). This CDR3 contains 15 residues. CDR3 sequence reads: CASSPRLADSYEQYF. The CDR3 coding sequence is TGTGCCAGCAGCCCTAGACTAGCGGACTCCTACGAGCAGTACTTC. Full variable domain (missing parts from reference TRBV13 and TRBJ2-7): AAGVIQSPRHLIKEKRETATLKCYPIPRHDTVYWYQQGPGQDPQFLISFYEKMQSDKGSIPDRFSAQQFSDYHSELNMSSLELGDSALYFCASSPRLADSYEQYFGPGTRLTVT.

This chain uses TRBV19 with TRBJ2-1; 10 bases match TRBD1. The CDR3 has 15 amino acids. Germline values: CDR1 LNHDA, CDR2 SQIVND (reference sequence). J lost 7 bases, V lost 4 bases, and 7 bases had no gene match. CDR3 region: CASSTHRDRGNEQFF. The CDR3, as DNA: TGTGCCAGTAGTACTCACCGGGACAGGGGAAATGAGCAGTTCTTC.

V is TRBV5-4 and J is TRBJ2-7; D ambiguous. The V gene's germline CDR1 is SGHNT and CDR2 YYREEE (reference sequence). The CDR3 contains 15 residues. The ends were cut back, 4 bases at V and 5 bases at J, with 19 bases in the middle. CDR3 protein: CASSNRALDSHEQYF. The CDR3 nucleotides read TGTGCCAGCAGCAACCGGGCCCTAGATTCCCACGAGCAGTACTTC.

The CDR3 nucleotides are TGTGCCAGCAGCTTAGGAGACTACAATGAGCAGTTCTTC. It yields the protein CASSLGDYNEQFF. V and J are TRBV11-3 and TRBJ2-1; D is uncertain. The CDR3 runs 13 residues. The V and J ends lost 1 base and 3 bases respectively, with 4 bases between them. In germline, CDR1 is SGHNT, CDR2 YENEEA.

This sequence joins TRBV28 and TRBJ1-5; TRBD1 matches 9 bases. With V trimmed by 3 bases and J by 2 bases, 17 bases remained unmatched. The CDR3 length is 20 residues. Germline CDR1 and CDR2: MDHEN and SYDVKM. The CDR3 here is CASSFGWRQGEVVGNQPQHF. CDR3 coding DNA: TGTGCCAGCAGTTTCGGGTGGAGACAGGGGGAAGTGGTGGGCAATCAGCCCCAGCATTTT.

The chain recombines TRBV5-6 with TRBJ1-1; 10 nucleotides line up with TRBD1. The CDR3 has 15 amino acids. Per the germline V gene, CDR1 is SGHDT and CDR2 is YYEEEE. V trimming: 5 bases; J trimming: 4 bases; junction bases outside the gene matches: 8. DNA for the CDR3: TGTGCCAGCAGTCCAGACAGGGGGCGAAGCACTGAAGCTTTCTTT. Protein product: CASSPDRGRSTEAFF.

This clone was counted once. This chain links TRBV19 with TRBJ1-1, with D hard to call. This CDR3 is built from 13 residues. The V end lost 8 bases, the J end lost 5 bases, and 15 bases lay between the germline ends. Germline-derived CDR1 and CDR2 are LNHDA and SQIVND (reference sequence). CDR3 in amino acids: CASCALGGTEAFF. The CDR3 DNA reads TGTGCCAGTTGCGCTTTGGGAGGAACTGAAGCTTTCTTT.

This chain uses TRBV4-2 with TRBJ2-3; 7 bases match TRBD2. The trim removed 5 bases at V and 1 base at J, leaving 9 bases unmatched. This CDR3 region has 16 residues. Germline V CDR1 and CDR2: LGHNA, YNFKEQ. The CDR3 bases are TGTGCCAGCAGCTTCATGGGAGGGAGTGGCACAGATACGCAGTATTTT. Its protein is CASSFMGGSGTDTQYF.

This sequence joins TRBV5-1 and TRBJ2-1; D unclear. Per the germline V gene, CDR1 is SGHRS and CDR2 is YFSETQ. Trimming pared 0 bases from V and 8 bases from J, leaving 6 bases between. The CDR3 has 12 amino acids. Here the CDR3 reads CASSLVLDEQFF. As DNA, the CDR3 is TGCGCCAGCAGCTTGGTTTTGGATGAGCAGTTCTTC.

This clone was seen more than once but under ten times. The chain has TRBV28 and TRBJ1-5; no clear D. V gave up 6 bases and J gave up 2 bases, with 14 bases separating them. The germline CDR1 and CDR2 sequences are MDHEN and SYDVKM. The CDR3 spans 15 residues. CDR3: CASRIRRWGNQPQHF. The CDR3, as DNA: TGTGCCAGCAGAATAAGACGGTGGGGCAATCAGCCCCAGCATTTT.

This chain connects TRBV7-8 to TRBJ2-5, with 8 nucleotides matching TRBD1. V was clipped by 4 bases and J by 4 bases; unmatched bases: 8. Germline CDR1 SGHVS, CDR2 FQNEAQ. The CDR3 is made up of 15 amino acids. The CDR3 bases are TGTGCCAGCAGCTCACCCACGGACAGGGCAGAGACCCAGTACTTC. It codes for CASSSPTDRAETQYF.

In DNA, the CDR3 is TGTGCCATCAGCCGAGGACCAGAGTACGAGCAGTACTTC. Amino acids: CAISRGPEYEQYF. This sequence joins TRBV10-3 and TRBJ2-7; D is unresolved. CDR1 is ENHRY and CDR2 is SYGVKD in the germline V gene. V was trimmed by 6 bases and J by 4 bases, leaving 13 bases between them. This CDR3 comprises 13 residues.

The rearrangement uses TRBV24-1 and TRBJ2-7; D is unclear. CDR1 KGHDR and CDR2 SFDVKD come from the germline V gene. Trimming removed 4 bases at V and 3 bases at J, with 15 bases between. The CDR3 loop spans 15 amino acids. The CDR3 region has the DNA TGTGCCACCAGTGACCCACGCGACGGGTTCTACGAGCAGTACTTC. Its translation: CATSDPRDGFYEQYF.

The chain is built from TRBV5-1 and TRBJ2-7; 9 bases fit TRBD2. CDR1 is SGHRS, CDR2 YFSETQ, per germline. J was trimmed by 6 bases and V by 4 bases; bases with no gene match: 8. The CDR3 runs 14 residues. The CDR3 is CASSTGLAAVEQYF. In nucleotides, the CDR3 is TGCGCCAGCAGCACGGGACTAGCTGCGGTCGAGCAGTACTTC.

The chain employs TRBV6-4 and TRBJ2-3, with a tentative D call TRBD2 (5 bases). There are 14 residues in the CDR3. CDR1 is MRHNA, CDR2 SNTAGT, per germline. Trimming took 2 bases from V and 2 from J, leaving 8 bases between them. DNA for the CDR3: TGTGCCAGCAGTGACAACGGGAACACAGATACGCAGTATTTT. Translated: CASSDNGNTDTQYF.

This rearrangement joins TRBV5-1 to TRBJ1-2; TRBD1 matches at 9 bases. This CDR3 region has 14 residues. CDR1 is SGHRS, CDR2 YFSETQ, per germline. V lost 4 bases to trimming and J lost 8 bases; unmatched junction nucleotides: 9. The CDR3 reads CASSPYRGRSGYTF. In DNA form, the CDR3 reads TGCGCCAGCAGCCCTTACAGGGGGCGGAGCGGCTACACCTTC.

The V gene is TRBV30, the J gene TRBJ1-2; D is uncertain. CDR1 and CDR2 (germline): GTSNPN, SVGIG (reference sequence). The CDR3 is 12 amino acids. The V end was cut by 1 base, the J end by 4 bases, with 7 bases between. This CDR3 reads CAWSGTGYGYTF. The CDR3 DNA is TGTGCCTGGAGTGGGACCGGCTATGGCTACACCTTC.

This chain connects TRBV28 to TRBJ2-7, with D unresolved. V lost 2 bases and J lost 3, with 8 bases in between. The CDR3 is 13 residues long. Germline-derived CDR1 and CDR2 are MDHEN and SYDVKM. The CDR3 here is CASSLPTVYEQYF. The CDR3 DNA follows: TGTGCCAGCAGTTTACCCACTGTCTACGAGCAGTACTTC.